This T cell receptor (beta chain) originates from a study of glioma-infiltrating T cells after dendritic cell vaccination. Whole-study findings and limits: Survival was not directly related to TCR clonality in these patients. Complete blood and tumor specimen sets were limited to few patients.

TCRdb's copy holds only in-frame clones and misses some; the assay was immunoSEQ multiplex PCR. Of roughly 100,000 clones in the sample, roughly 76% were seen once. Germline V gene sequence: CDR1 SGHNT, CDR2 YENEEA. Unmatched junction bases numbered 9, after V lost 5 bases and J lost 4 bases. This CDR3 region has 16 residues. A word on this clone: Antigen specificity is unknown.

V gene TRBV11-3 combines with J gene TRBJ2-2; the match to TRBD1 covers 8 bases. This receptor was taken from a human donor with glioblastoma. The source was blood, collected before dendritic cell vaccination. CDR3 coding DNA: TGTGCCAGCAGCCCCAGACAGGGGCCCTTCACCGGGGAGCTGTTTTTT. Translation: CASSPRQGPFTGELFF. Based on the CDR3 plus reference TRBV11-3 and TRBJ2-2, the full variable domain is EAGVVQSPRYKIIEKKQPVAFWCNPISGHNTLYWYLQNLGQGPELLIRYENEEAVDDSQLPKDRFSAERLKGVDSTLKIQPAELGDSAVYLCASSPRQGPFTGELFFGEGSRLTVL.